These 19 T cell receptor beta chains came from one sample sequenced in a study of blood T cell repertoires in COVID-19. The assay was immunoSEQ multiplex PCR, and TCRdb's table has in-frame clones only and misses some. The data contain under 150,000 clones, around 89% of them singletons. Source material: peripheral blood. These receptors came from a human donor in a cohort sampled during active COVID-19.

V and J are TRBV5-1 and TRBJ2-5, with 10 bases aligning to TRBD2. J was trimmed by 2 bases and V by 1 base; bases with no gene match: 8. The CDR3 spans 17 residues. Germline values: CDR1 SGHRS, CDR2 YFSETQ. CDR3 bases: TGCGCCAGCAGCTTGTTACCTAGCGGGGGTAATCAAGAGACCCAGTACTTC. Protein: CASSLLPSGGNQETQYF.

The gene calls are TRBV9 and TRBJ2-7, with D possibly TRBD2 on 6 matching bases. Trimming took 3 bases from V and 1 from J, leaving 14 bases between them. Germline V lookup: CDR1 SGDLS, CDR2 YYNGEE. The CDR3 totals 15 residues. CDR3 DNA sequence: TGTGCCAGCAGCGGCGGGACTGGTATATCCTACGAGCAGTACTTC. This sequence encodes CASSGGTGISYEQYF.

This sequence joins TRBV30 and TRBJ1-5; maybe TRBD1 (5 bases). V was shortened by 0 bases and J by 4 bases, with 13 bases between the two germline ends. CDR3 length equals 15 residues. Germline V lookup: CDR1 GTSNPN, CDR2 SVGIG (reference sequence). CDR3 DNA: TGTGCCTGGAGTGTAGGTTCGGGGGGGAATCAGCCCCAGCATTTT. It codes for CAWSVGSGGNQPQHF.

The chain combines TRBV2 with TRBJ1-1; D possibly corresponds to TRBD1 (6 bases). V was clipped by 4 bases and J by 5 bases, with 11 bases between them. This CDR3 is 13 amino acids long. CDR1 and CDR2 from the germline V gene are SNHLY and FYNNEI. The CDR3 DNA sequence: TGTGCCAGCAGTGGGGGGGGCAGGACTGAAGCTTTCTTT. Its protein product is CASSGGGRTEAFF.

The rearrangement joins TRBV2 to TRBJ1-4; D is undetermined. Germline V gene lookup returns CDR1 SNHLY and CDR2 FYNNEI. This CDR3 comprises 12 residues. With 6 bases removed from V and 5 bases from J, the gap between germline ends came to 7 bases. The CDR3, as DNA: TGTGCCAGCAGGTGGGAGAATGAAAAACTGTTTTTT. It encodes CASRWENEKLFF.

The CDR3 sequence: CASRRDLNYGYTF. In DNA form, the CDR3 reads TGTGCCAGCAGGCGGGACCTTAATTATGGCTACACCTTC. V gene TRBV6-5 combines with J gene TRBJ1-2, with a tentative D call TRBD1 (5 bases). V lost 6 bases, J lost 5 bases, and 13 bases lay in between. The CDR3 loop spans 13 amino acids. Germline lookup yields CDR1 MNHEY and CDR2 SVGAGI.

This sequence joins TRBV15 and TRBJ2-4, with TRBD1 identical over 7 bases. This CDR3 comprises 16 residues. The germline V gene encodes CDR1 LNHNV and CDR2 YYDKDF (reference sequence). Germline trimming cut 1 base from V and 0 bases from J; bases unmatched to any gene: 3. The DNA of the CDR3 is TGTGCCACCAGCAGAGGAACAGGGGCAGCCAAAAACATTCAGTACTTC. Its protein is CATSRGTGAAKNIQYF.

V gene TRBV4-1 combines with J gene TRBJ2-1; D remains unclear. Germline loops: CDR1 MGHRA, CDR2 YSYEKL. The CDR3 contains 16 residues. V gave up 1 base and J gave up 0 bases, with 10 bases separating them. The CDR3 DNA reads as TGCGCCAGCAGCCAAGCCCCCATCAGCTCCTACAATGAGCAGTTCTTC. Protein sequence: CASSQAPISSYNEQFF.

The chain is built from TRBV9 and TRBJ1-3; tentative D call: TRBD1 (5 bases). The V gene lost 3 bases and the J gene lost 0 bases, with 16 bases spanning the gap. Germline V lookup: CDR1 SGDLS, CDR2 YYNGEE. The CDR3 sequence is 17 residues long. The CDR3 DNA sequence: TGTGCCAGCAGCGGGCCCCAGGGCAGGAGCTCTGGAAACACCATATATTTT. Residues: CASSGPQGRSSGNTIYF.

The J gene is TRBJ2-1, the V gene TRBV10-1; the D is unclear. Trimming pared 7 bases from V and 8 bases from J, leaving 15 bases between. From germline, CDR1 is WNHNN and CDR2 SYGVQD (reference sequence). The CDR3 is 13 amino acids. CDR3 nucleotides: TGCGCCAGCAACCGGCTTCGAAGCGATGAGCAGTTCTTC. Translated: CASNRLRSDEQFF.

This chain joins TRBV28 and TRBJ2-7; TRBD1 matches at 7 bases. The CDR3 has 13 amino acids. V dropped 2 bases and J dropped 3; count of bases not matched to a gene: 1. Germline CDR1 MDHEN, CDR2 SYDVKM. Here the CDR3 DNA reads TGTGCCAGCAGTTTAGGGACAGTCTACGAGCAGTACTTC. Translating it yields CASSLGTVYEQYF.

This CDR3 is CARSSWTGKANTGELFF. The CDR3 nucleotides are TGTGCCAGAAGCTCGTGGACAGGGAAAGCGAACACCGGGGAGCTGTTTTTT. The J gene is TRBJ2-2, the V gene TRBV5-3, with 8 positions matching TRBD1. TRBV5-3 is an open reading frame, and its role is uncertain. There are 17 residues in the CDR3. Trimming at V came to 3 bases and at J to 0 bases, leaving 7 bases not matched to a gene.

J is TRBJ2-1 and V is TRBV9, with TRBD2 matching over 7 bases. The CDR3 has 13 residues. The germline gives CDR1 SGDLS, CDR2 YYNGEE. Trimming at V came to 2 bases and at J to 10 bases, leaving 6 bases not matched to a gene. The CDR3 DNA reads TGTGCCAGCAGCGTGGGGGGAGGGAACGAGCAGTTCTTC. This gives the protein CASSVGGGNEQFF. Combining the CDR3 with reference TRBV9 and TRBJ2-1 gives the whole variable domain DSGVTQTPKHLITATGQRVTLRCSPRSGDLSVYWYQQSLDQGLQFLIQYYNGEERAKGNILERFSAQQFPDLHSELNLSSLELGDSALYFCASSVGGGNEQFFGPGTRLTVL.

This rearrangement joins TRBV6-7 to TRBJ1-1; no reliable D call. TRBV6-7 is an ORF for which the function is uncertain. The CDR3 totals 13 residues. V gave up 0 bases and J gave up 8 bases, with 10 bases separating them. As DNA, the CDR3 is TGTGCCAGCAGTTACTCTGAGGCCGGGGAAGCTTTCTTT. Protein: CASSYSEAGEAFF.

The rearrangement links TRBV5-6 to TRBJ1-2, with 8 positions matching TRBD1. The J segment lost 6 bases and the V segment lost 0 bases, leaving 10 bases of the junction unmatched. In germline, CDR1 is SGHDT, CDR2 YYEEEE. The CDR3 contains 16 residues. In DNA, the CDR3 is TGTGCCAGCAGCTTGGACCCAGGGGGCGTGAGGAATGGCTACACCTTC. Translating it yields CASSLDPGGVRNGYTF.

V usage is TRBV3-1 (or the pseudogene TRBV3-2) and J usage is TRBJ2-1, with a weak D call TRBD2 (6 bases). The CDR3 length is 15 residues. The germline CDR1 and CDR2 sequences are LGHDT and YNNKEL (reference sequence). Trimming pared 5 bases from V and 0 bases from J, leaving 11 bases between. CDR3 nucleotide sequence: TGTGCCAGCAGCTGGGACGGGAGCTCCTACAATGAGCAGTTCTTC. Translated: CASSWDGSSYNEQFF.

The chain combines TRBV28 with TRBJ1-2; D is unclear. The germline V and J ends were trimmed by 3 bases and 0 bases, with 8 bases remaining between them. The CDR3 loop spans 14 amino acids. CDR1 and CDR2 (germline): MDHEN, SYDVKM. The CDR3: CASSFRGSNYGYTF. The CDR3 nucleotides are TGTGCCAGCAGTTTCCGGGGATCTAACTATGGCTACACCTTC.

CDR3 in DNA: TGTGCAAGTCGCGGACAGGGGAACTATAGCAATCAGCCCCAGCATTTT. Amino acids: CASRGQGNYSNQPQHF. The chain recombines TRBV12-2 with TRBJ1-5; TRBD1, the D gene given by the table, was not confirmed from the DNA. TRBV12-2 is noted as a pseudogene. The CDR3 has 16 residues.

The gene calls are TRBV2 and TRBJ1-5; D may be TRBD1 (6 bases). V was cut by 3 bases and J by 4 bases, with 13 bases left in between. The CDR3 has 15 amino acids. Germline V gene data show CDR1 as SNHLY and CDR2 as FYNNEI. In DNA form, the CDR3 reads TGTGCCAGCAGTGACGTTCGGGACAATAATCAGCCCCAGCATTTT. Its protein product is CASSDVRDNNQPQHF.